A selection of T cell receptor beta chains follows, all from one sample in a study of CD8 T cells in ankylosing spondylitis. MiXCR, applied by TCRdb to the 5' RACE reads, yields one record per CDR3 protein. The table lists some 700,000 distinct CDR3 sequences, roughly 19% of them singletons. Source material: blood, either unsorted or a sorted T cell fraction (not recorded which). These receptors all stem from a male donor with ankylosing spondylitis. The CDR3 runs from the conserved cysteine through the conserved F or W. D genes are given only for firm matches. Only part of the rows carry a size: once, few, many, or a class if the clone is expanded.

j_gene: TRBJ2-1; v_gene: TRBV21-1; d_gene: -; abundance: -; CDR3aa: CASSKWKGVYNEQFF; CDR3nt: TGTGCCAGCAGCAAATGGAAGGGTGTCTACAATGAGCAGTTCTTC
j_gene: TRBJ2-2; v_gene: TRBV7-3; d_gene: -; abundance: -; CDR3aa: CASSRPTGRGSGELFF; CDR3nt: TGTGCCAGCAGCCGACCCACAGGGAGGGGGTCCGGGGAGCTGTTTTTT
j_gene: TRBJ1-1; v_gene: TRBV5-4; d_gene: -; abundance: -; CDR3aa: CASMELEGHTEAFF; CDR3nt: TGTGCCAGCATGGAGTTGGAGGGCCACACTGAAGCTTTCTTT
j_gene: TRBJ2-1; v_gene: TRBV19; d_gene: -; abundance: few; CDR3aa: CASSILSDNEQFF; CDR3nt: TGTGCCAGTAGTATTCTCAGTGACAATGAGCAGTTCTTC
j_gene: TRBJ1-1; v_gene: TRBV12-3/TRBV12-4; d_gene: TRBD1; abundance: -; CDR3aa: CASSQMDRKAFF; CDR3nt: TGTGCCAGCAGTCAGATGGACAGGAAAGCTTTCTTT
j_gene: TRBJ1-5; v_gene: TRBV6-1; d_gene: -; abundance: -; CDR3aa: CASRRVDSSNQPQHF; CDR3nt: TGTGCCAGCCGCCGGGTAGACAGTAGCAATCAGCCCCAGCATTTT
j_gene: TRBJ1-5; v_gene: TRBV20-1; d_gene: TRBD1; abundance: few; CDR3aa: CSAPLGTAKNQPQHF; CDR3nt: TGCAGTGCTCCCCTAGGGACAGCCAAAAATCAGCCCCAGCATTTT
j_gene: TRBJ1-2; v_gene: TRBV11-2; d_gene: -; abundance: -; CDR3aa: CASSAGLEYGYTF; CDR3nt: TGTGCCAGCAGCGCAGGCTTGGAGTATGGCTACACCTTC
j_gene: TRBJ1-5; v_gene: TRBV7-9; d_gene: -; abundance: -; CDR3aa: CASSRSQTGDQPQHF; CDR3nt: TGTGCCAGCAGCCGATCTCAGACGGGAGATCAGCCCCAGCATTTT
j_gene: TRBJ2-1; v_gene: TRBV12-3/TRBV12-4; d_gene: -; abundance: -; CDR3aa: CASSLALQYNEQFF; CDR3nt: TGTGCCAGCAGTTTAGCGTTACAGTACAATGAGCAGTTCTTC
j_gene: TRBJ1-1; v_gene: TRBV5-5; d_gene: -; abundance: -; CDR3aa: CASSRPGAGTEAFF; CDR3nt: TGTGCCAGCAGCCGTCCGGGGGCAGGCACTGAAGCTTTCTTT
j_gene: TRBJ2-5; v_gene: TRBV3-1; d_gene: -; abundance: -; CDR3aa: CASSRPPGETQYF; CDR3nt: TGTGCCAGCAGCCGCCCGCCGGGGGAGACCCAGTACTTC
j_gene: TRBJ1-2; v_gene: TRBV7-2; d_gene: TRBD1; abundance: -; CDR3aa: CASSSRGPGYTF; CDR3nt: TGTGCCAGCAGCTCCAGGGGGCCGGGCTACACCTTC
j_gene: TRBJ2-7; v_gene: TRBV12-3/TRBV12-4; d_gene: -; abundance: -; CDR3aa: CASSRGRPLYEQYF; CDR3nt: TGTGCCAGTTCCCGGGGTCGTCCCCTCTACGAGCAGTACTTC
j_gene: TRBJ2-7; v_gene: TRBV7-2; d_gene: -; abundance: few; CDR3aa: CASSLQVIGVQEQYF; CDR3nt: TGTGCCAGCAGCCTCCAGGTAATAGGGGTTCAGGAGCAGTACTTC
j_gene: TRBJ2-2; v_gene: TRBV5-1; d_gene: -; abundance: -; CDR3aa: CASSLVEGPRTGELFF; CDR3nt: TGCGCCAGCAGCTTGGTGGAGGGGCCTCGGACCGGGGAGCTGTTTTTT
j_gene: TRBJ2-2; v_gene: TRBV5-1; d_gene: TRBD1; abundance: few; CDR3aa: CASSLSGQGRTGELFF; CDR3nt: TGCGCCAGCAGCTTGTCTGGACAGGGACGCACCGGGGAGCTGTTTTTT